This T cell receptor beta chain was identified during a study of Ad26.COV2.S vaccination and SARS-CoV-2 variants. On the study more broadly: Dosing was one shot or two shots 56 days apart. Study-wide results and caveats: CD8+ and CD4+ T cells specific for spike reportedly responded with substantial breadth after vaccination. Comparability of non-spike TCR breadth was observed across vaccine and placebo recipients.

Treatment given: 15 to 20 received Ad26.COV2.S at low or high dose, single or two shots; five or six received placebo; per-sample allocation not given. Repertoires come from day 63 after the first vaccine or placebo injection. The method was immunoSEQ multiplex PCR; TCRdb's version includes in-frame clones alone and lacks a portion of them. The profile shows some 340,000 clones, 85% of them singletons. With regard to this clone: As yet, its antigen is unknown.

This TCR derives from a person between 18 and 65 years old who received the Ad26.COV2.S COVID-19 vaccine or a placebo. Here the sequenced sample was peripheral blood, taken in a trial of Ad26.COV2.S vaccine versus placebo.

CDR3 nucleotide sequence: TGCAGTGCTAGTAGGGGCCCCATAGACACTGAAGCTTTCTTT. Translating it yields CSASRGPIDTEAFF. This chain uses TRBV20-1 with TRBJ1-1, with a tentative D call TRBD1 (5 bases). The V end was cut by 3 bases, the J end by 3 bases, with 14 bases between. In germline, CDR1 is DFQATT, CDR2 SNEGSKA (reference sequence). CDR3 length equals 14 residues.